This T cell receptor (beta chain) was found in a study of technical replicates of blood from several donors. The CDR3 is made up of 12 amino acids. CDR1 is MGHDK and CDR2 is SYGVNS in the germline V gene. V gave up 8 bases and J gave up 5 bases, with 12 bases separating them. Repertoires were generated with immunoSEQ multiplex PCR, while TCRdb's copy carries only in-frame clones and drops some. The sample has approximately 81,000 clones, roughly 95% seen once. This clone was counted a single time. This TCR came from a human donor in good health. What was sequenced was T cells isolated from PBMCs. The V call is TRBV25-1, the J call TRBJ1-2; D call uncertain. The CDR3 bases are TGTGCCAGCGGGTCAGGAGGATATGGCTACACCTTC. It codes for CASGSGGYGYTF.